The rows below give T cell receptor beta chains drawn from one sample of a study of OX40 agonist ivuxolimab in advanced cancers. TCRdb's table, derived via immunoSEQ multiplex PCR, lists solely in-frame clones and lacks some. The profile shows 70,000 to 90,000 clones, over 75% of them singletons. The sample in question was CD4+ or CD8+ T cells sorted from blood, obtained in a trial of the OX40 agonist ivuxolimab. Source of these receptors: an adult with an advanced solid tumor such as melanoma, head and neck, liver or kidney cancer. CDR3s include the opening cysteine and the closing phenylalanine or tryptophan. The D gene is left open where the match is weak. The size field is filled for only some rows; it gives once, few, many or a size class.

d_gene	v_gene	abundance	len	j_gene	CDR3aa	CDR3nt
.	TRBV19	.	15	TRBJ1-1	CASSVTGSGNTEAFF	TGTGCCAGTAGTGTCACAGGGAGCGGGAACACTGAAGCTTTCTTT
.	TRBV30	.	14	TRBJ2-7	CAWSPRARGYEQYF	TGTGCCTGGAGCCCTCGAGCGCGGGGCTACGAGCAGTACTTC
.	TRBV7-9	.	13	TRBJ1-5	CASSLAGYQPQHF	TGTGCCAGCAGCTTAGCGGGTTATCAGCCCCAGCATTTT
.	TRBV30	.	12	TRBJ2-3	CAWSVEPDTQYF	TGTGCCTGGAGTGTAGAGCCCGATACGCAGTATTTT
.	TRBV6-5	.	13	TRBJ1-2	CASSYSADHGYTF	TGTGCCAGCAGTTACTCGGCAGATCATGGCTACACCTTC
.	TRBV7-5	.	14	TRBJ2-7	CASSLTGVLYEQYF	TGTGCCAGCAGCCTGACAGGAGTTCTCTACGAGCAGTACTTC
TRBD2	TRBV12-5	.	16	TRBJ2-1	CASGSRLAGDYNEQFF	TGTGCTAGTGGTTCCCGACTAGCGGGGGATTACAATGAGCAGTTCTTC
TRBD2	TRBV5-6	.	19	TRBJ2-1	CASSRPGLAGQSSYNEQFF	TGTGCCAGCAGCCGGCCGGGACTAGCGGGGCAGAGCTCCTACAATGAGCAGTTCTTC
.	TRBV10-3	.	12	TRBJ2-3	CAIGGSTDTQYF	TGTGCCATCGGCGGGAGCACAGATACGCAGTATTTT
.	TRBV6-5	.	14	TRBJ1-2	CASKVAGGNYGYTF	TGTGCCAGCAAGGTCGCGGGGGGGAACTATGGCTACACCTTC
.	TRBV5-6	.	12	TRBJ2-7	CASSFPSSEQYF	TGTGCCAGCAGCTTCCCTTCCTCCGAGCAGTACTTC
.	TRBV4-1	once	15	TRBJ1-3	CASSQDPSSGNTIYF	TGCGCCAGCAGCCAAGACCCGAGCTCTGGAAACACCATATATTTT
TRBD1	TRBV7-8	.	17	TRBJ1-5	CASSFRTGGRGNQPQHF	TGTGCCAGCAGCTTTCGGACAGGGGGCCGGGGCAATCAGCCCCAGCATTTT
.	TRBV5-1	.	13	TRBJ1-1	CASSPSTNTEAFF	TGCGCCAGCAGCCCAAGTACGAACACTGAAGCTTTCTTT
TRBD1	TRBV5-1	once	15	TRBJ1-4	CASSPTGQSNEKLFF	TGCGCCAGCAGCCCAACGGGACAGTCTAATGAAAAACTGTTTTTT
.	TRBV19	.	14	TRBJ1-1	CASSIAAMNTEAFF	TGTGCCAGTAGTATTGCAGCCATGAACACTGAAGCTTTCTTT
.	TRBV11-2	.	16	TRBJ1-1	CASSLEQGSEDTEAFF	TGTGCCAGCAGCTTAGAGCAGGGATCTGAGGACACTGAAGCTTTCTTT
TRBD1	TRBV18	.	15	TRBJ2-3	CASSPRGTDTDTQYF	TGTGCCAGCTCACCTCGAGGGACAGACACAGATACGCAGTATTTT
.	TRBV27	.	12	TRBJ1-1	CAAGRGDTEAFF	TGTGCCGCGGGGAGGGGGGACACTGAAGCTTTCTTT
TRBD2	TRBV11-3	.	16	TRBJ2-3	CASSLWDYGHTDTQYF	TGTGCCAGCAGCTTGTGGGACTACGGACACACAGATACGCAGTATTTT
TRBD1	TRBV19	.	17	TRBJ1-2	CASKSGQGAINNYGYTF	TGTGCCAGTAAATCGGGACAGGGGGCGATTAACAACTATGGCTACACCTTC
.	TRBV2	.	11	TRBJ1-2	CASSDRYGYTF	TGTGCCAGCAGTGACCGCTATGGCTACACCTTC
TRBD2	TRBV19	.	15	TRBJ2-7	CASRGGGTSGNEQYF	TGTGCCAGTAGAGGAGGGGGGACTAGCGGGAACGAGCAGTACTTC
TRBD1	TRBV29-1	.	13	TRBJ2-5	CSALTGGEETQYF	TGCAGCGCCCTGACAGGGGGAGAGGAGACCCAGTACTTC
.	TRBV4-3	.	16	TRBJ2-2	CASSQGSGPNTGELFF	TGCGCCAGCAGCCAAGGTTCGGGACCCAACACCGGGGAGCTGTTTTTT
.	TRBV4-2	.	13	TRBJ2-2	CASSQGLEGELFF	TGTGCCAGCAGCCAAGGGCTTGAGGGGGAGCTGTTTTTT
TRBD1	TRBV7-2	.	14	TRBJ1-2	CASIPKGAVDGYTF	TGTGCCAGCATCCCCAAGGGGGCGGTGGATGGCTACACCTTC
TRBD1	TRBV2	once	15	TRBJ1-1	CASRATGGGGTEAFF	TGTGCCAGCAGAGCCACAGGGGGCGGTGGCACTGAAGCTTTCTTT
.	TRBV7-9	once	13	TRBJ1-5	CASSSEGNQPQHF	TGTGCCAGCAGCTCCGAGGGCAATCAGCCCCAGCATTTT
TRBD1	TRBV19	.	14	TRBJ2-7	CASRSGTGGSEQYF	TGTGCCAGTAGGTCCGGGACAGGGGGCTCCGAGCAGTACTTC
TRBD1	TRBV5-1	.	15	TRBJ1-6	CASSSSGQSNSPLHF	TGCGCCAGCAGCTCCTCGGGACAGAGTAATTCACCCCTCCACTTT
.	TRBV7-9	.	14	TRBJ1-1	CASSFNPQNTEAFF	TGTGCCAGCAGCTTCAACCCACAGAACACTGAAGCTTTCTTT
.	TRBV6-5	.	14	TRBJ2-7	CASSYGRYSYEQYF	TGTGCCAGCAGTTACGGCCGCTACTCCTACGAGCAGTACTTC
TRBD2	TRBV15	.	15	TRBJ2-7	CATSRVERGGYEQYF	TGTGCCACCAGCAGAGTGGAGCGGGGGGGCTACGAGCAGTACTTC
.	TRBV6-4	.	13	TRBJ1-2	CASRLDANYGYTF	TGTGCCAGCAGGCTGGACGCTAACTATGGCTACACCTTC
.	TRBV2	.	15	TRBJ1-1	CASSRERVGNTEAFF	TGTGCCAGCAGCCGAGAGAGGGTGGGGAACACTGAAGCTTTCTTT
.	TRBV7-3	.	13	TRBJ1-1	CASSQTGNTEAFF	TGTGCCAGCAGCCAAACAGGGAACACTGAAGCTTTCTTT
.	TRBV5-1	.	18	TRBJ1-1	CASSLEGAVRRVNTEAFF	TGCGCCAGCAGCCTTGAAGGGGCAGTCAGACGGGTGAACACTGAAGCTTTCTTT
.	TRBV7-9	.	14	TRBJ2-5	CASSLVPRMETQYF	TGTGCCAGCAGCTTAGTTCCTAGGATGGAGACCCAGTACTTC